This TCR beta chain originates from a study of OX40 agonist ivuxolimab in advanced cancers. Looked up from germline, CDR1 is LGHNA and CDR2 is YNFKEQ. V lost 6 bases, J lost 1 base, and 8 bases stayed unmatched. The CDR3 is 16 residues long. Method: immunoSEQ multiplex PCR; TCRdb's copy keeps in-frame clones and lacks some. The sample includes some 80,000 clones, roughly 93% seen only once; the top ten take about 2.8%. Baseline, cycle 4 day 1, and cycle 7 day 1 were the blood sampling points. The input for sequencing was CD4+ or CD8+ T cells sorted from blood, taken in a trial of the OX40 agonist ivuxolimab. The J gene is TRBJ2-2, the V gene TRBV4-2, with 7 bases lining up with TRBD2. This receptor was obtained from an adult with an advanced solid tumor such as melanoma, head and neck, liver or kidney cancer. CDR3 sequence reads: CASSSSGTKNTGELFF. The CDR3 DNA reads as TGTGCCAGCAGTTCGTCCGGGACTAAGAACACCGGGGAGCTGTTTTTT.